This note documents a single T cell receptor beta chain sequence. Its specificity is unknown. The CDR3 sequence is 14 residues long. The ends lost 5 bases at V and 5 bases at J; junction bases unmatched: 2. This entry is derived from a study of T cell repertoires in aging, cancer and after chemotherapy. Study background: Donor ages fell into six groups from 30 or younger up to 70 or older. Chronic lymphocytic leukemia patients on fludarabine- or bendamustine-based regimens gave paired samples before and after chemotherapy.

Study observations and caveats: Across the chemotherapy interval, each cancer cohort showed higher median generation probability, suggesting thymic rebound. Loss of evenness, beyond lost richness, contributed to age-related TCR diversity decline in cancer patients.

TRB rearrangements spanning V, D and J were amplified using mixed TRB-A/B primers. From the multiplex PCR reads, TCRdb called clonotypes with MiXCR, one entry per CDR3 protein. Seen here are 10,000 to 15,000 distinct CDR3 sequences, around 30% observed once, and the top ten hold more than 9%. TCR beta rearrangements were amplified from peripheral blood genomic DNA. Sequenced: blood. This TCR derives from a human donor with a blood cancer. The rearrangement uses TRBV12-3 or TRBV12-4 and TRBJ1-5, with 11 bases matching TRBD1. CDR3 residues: CASSEGQGDQPQHF. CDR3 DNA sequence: TGTGCCAGCAGTGAGGGACAGGGGGATCAGCCCCAGCATTTT.